The 11 T cell receptor beta chains reported below all come from one sample, sequenced in a study of radiation and T cells in renal cell carcinoma. The time point: baseline pretreatment blood. Treatment here: 15 Gy SBRT to primary tumor, nephrectomy 4 weeks later. Some clones are missing from TCRdb's copy, which holds only in-frame ones; the method was immunoSEQ multiplex PCR. The data show about 130,000 clones, approximately 82% seen once. Sequencing used blood, obtained from a patient whose treatment included radiotherapy and nephrectomy. Every receptor here comes from a woman in her sixties with renal cell carcinoma.

This clone appeared once. V gene TRBV19 combines with J gene TRBJ2-1; 8 nucleotides line up with TRBD1. The junction had 6 bases not matched to a gene; V was cut back by 1 base and J by 7 bases. CDR1 LNHDA and CDR2 SQIVND come from the germline V gene (reference sequence). The CDR3 has 15 residues. The CDR3 region is CASSIGVRGLNEQFF. CDR3 coding DNA: TGTGCCAGTAGTATAGGTGTCAGGGGGCTTAATGAGCAGTTCTTC.

The chain links TRBV5-1 to TRBJ1-1; perhaps TRBD1 as D (6 bases). This CDR3 has 15 residues. Trimming removed 0 bases at V and 3 bases at J, with 12 bases between. Germline-derived CDR1 and CDR2 are SGHRS and YFSETQ. CDR3 bases: TGCGCCAGCAGCTTGGTGAGGGGGGCGGACACTGAAGCTTTCTTT. This sequence encodes CASSLVRGADTEAFF. The complete variable domain, with remaining parts taken from reference TRBV5-1 and TRBJ1-1, reads KAGVTQTPRYLIKTRGQQVTLSCSPISGHRSVSWYQQTPGQGLQFLFEYFSETQRNKGNFPGRFSGRQFSNSRSEMNVSTLELGDSALYLCASSLVRGADTEAFFGQGTRLTVV.

The gene calls are TRBV7-2 and TRBJ2-7; D unclear. The germline V gene has CDR1 SGHTA and CDR2 FQGNSA. The ends were cut back, 2 bases at V and 0 bases at J, with 8 bases in the middle. The CDR3 extends over 14 amino acids. In nucleotides, the CDR3 is TGTGCCAGCAGCTTACCCGAACCCTCCTACGAGCAGTACTTC. Amino acids: CASSLPEPSYEQYF.

The V call is TRBV6-5, the J call TRBJ2-1; perhaps TRBD2 as D (5 bases). CDR3 length equals 11 residues. V was cut by 5 bases and J by 9 bases, with 8 bases left in between. CDR1 is MNHEY, CDR2 SVGAGI, per germline. CDR3 nucleotides: TGTGCCAGCAGTCGACGGGGTGAGCAGTTCTTC. It specifies CASSRRGEQFF.

This clone showed up just once. This chain uses TRBV2 with TRBJ1-2, with no clear D. The V end was cut by 6 bases, the J end by 0 bases, with 5 bases between. CDR3 length: 12 amino acids. The germline gives CDR1 SNHLY, CDR2 FYNNEI. The CDR3 loop reads CASRGANYGYTF. CDR3 in DNA: TGTGCCAGCAGAGGAGCTAACTATGGCTACACCTTC.

The V and J genes are TRBV7-8 and TRBJ2-7, with 8 bases lining up with TRBD2. V was pared by 8 bases and J by 2 bases, with 8 bases of the junction left unmatched. This CDR3 spans 14 amino acids. The germline V gene encodes CDR1 SGHVS and CDR2 FQNEAQ. The CDR3 is CASGMTSETYEQYF. The CDR3 DNA follows: TGTGCCAGCGGGATGACTAGCGAAACCTACGAGCAGTACTTC.

The chain is built from TRBV2 and TRBJ2-5, with D possibly called TRBD1 or TRBD2 (5 bases each). The V end lost 4 bases, the J end lost 4 bases, and 10 bases lay between the germline ends. Germline-derived CDR1 and CDR2 are SNHLY and FYNNEI. CDR3 length: 13 residues. The CDR3 DNA reads TGTGCCAGCAGTGCCGCGAGGGGAGAGACCCAGTACTTC. Its protein is CASSAARGETQYF.

The rearrangement uses TRBV6-1 and TRBJ1-1, with D possibly being TRBD1 (6 bases). Per the germline V gene, CDR1 is MNHNS and CDR2 is SASEGT. The CDR3 sequence is 15 residues long. The V gene lost 4 bases and the J gene lost 4 bases, with 16 bases spanning the gap. CDR3 in DNA: TGTGCCAGCAGTGCTCTCAGGGGTGGGAGCACTGAAGCTTTCTTT. This gives the protein CASSALRGGSTEAFF.

The CDR3 spells CSVLQGADGYTF. The CDR3 DNA reads TGCAGCGTCTTACAGGGGGCGGATGGCTACACCTTC. The J gene is TRBJ1-2, the V gene TRBV29-1; 9 bases fit TRBD1. The CDR3 contains 12 residues. CDR1 is SQVTM and CDR2 is ANQGSEA in the germline V gene. Trimming removed 6 bases from V and 6 bases from J; junction bases left unmatched: 5.

This chain uses TRBV5-8 with TRBJ2-3; perhaps TRBD1 as D (6 bases). Looked up from germline, CDR1 is SGHTS and CDR2 is YDEGEE. Trimming stripped 4 bases from V and 0 bases from J, with 15 bases between. This CDR3 region has 16 residues. This CDR3 reads CASSPSRQGSTDTQYF. The CDR3 bases are TGTGCCAGCAGCCCCTCACGCCAGGGGAGCACAGATACGCAGTATTTT.

The chain couples TRBV4-2 to TRBJ1-1; 11 nucleotides match TRBD1. V was pared by 3 bases and J by 5 bases, with 14 bases of the junction left unmatched. The CDR3 is made up of 18 amino acids. The V gene's germline CDR1 is LGHNA and CDR2 YNFKEQ. Here the CDR3 reads CASSQAAGTGGWRTEAFF. For the CDR3, the DNA is TGTGCCAGCAGCCAGGCCGCTGGGACAGGGGGTTGGCGGACTGAAGCTTTCTTT.